The clone carrying this T cell receptor beta chain has only a few counts. TCRdb reprocessed the 5' RACE reads via MiXCR and lists one record per CDR3 protein. The table shows 600,000 to 700,000 distinct CDR3 sequences, with roughly 20% occurring only once. Germline assignment: CDR1 ENHRY and CDR2 SYGVKD. Trimming cost V 0 bases and J 9 bases, with 9 bases left between them. This CDR3 has 12 residues. These data originate in a study of identical twins. In addition, the sample was reused for a study of T cells expressing NK-cell markers. In that study: Out of eight donors sequenced, seven tested HCMV-seropositive and the remaining one seronegative. The dominant NKG2C+ clonotypes represented about 1.0-7.5% of CD8+ T cells in five or six donors.

The chain has TRBV10-3 and TRBJ2-7; unclear D gene. The receptor was isolated from a woman under 30 in good health. The sequenced material came from PBMCs. CDR3 sequence (DNA): TGTGCCATCAGTGAGTCGTCCTGGAGGCAGTACTTC. This translates into CAISESSWRQYF.